This T cell receptor beta chain was found in a study of patients and donors after allogeneic stem cell transplantation. V lost 6 bases and J lost 0, with 12 bases in between. This CDR3 has 15 amino acids. TCRdb fed the RT-PCR reads into MiXCR, producing one record per CDR3 protein. The sample consists of about 410,000 distinct CDR3 sequences, under 20% of them appearing once. This clonotype was detected ten times or more. The source of this sequence is a human donor who was either an allogeneic HSCT recipient or a stem cell or donor lymphocyte infusion donor (not recorded which). It is not recorded whose cells these are; they may come from a transplant donor. The rearrangement links TRBV12-3 or TRBV12-4 to TRBJ2-1; D ambiguous. The specimen sequenced was blood, either unsorted or a sorted T cell fraction (not recorded which). The CDR3 protein is CASSFGRSSYNEQFF. Here the CDR3 DNA reads TGTGCCAGCAGCTTCGGACGGAGCTCCTACAATGAGCAGTTCTTC.